The entry below gives a single T cell receptor beta chain sequence along with its context. Time point given: blood 4 weeks post-SBRT, at nephrectomy. Treatment in this sample: 15 Gy SBRT to primary tumor, nephrectomy 4 weeks later. Serial blood draws occurred at baseline and 2 and 4 weeks post-SBRT. Clones were sequenced by immunoSEQ multiplex PCR, and TCRdb holds only the in-frame ones, with some missing. The table includes about 83,000 clones, roughly 85% detected once. This record comes from a study of radiation and T cells in renal cell carcinoma. The CDR3 has 14 amino acids. V gave up 1 base and J gave up 5 bases, with 12 bases separating them. Germline V gives CDR1 SGHDN, CDR2 FVKESK.

The receptor comes from a woman aged 60-75 years with renal cell carcinoma. The chain combines TRBV14 with TRBJ2-7, with D hard to call. Source: blood, taken from a patient whose treatment included radiotherapy and nephrectomy. This CDR3 reads CASSQVHIPHEQYF. The DNA for the CDR3 is TGTGCCAGCAGCCAAGTTCACATCCCTCACGAGCAGTACTTC.